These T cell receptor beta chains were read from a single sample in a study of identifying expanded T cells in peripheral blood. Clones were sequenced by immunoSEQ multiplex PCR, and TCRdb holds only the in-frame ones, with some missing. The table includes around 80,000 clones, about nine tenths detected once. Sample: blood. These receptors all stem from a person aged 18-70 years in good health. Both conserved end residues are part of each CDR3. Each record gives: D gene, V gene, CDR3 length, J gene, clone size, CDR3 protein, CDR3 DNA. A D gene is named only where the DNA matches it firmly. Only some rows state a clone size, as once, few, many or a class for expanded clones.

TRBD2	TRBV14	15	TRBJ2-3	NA	CASSQLRGGTDTQYF	TGTGCCAGCAGCCAACTCCGGGGGGGCACAGATACGCAGTATTTT
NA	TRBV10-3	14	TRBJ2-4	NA	CAISAPGLKNIQYF	TGTGCCATCAGTGCTCCGGGACTCAAAAACATTCAGTACTTC
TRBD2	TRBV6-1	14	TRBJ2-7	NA	CASSSRGAPDEQYF	TGTGCCAGCAGTTCGCGGGGGGCTCCAGACGAGCAGTACTTC
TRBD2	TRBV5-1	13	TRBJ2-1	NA	CASTLALNNEQFF	TGCGCCAGCACACTAGCGCTGAACAATGAGCAGTTCTTC
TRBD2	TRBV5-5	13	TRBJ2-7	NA	CASGGGISYEQYF	TGTGCCAGCGGCGGGGGAATCTCCTACGAGCAGTACTTC
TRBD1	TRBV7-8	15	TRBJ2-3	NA	CASSLTGGGTDTQYF	TGTGCCAGCAGCTTGACAGGGGGTGGCACAGATACGCAGTATTTT
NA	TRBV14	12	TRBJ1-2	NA	CASSPSFNGYTF	TGTGCCAGCAGCCCATCGTTCAATGGCTACACCTTC
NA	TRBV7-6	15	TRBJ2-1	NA	CASSLVGEAVNEQFF	TGTGCCAGCAGCTTAGTTGGTGAGGCGGTCAATGAGCAGTTCTTC
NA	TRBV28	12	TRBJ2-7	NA	CASSLGPDEQYF	TGTGCCAGCAGCCTGGGGCCCGACGAGCAGTACTTC
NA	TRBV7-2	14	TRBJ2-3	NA	CASSLFWQNPEQYF	TGTGCCAGCAGCTTATTTTGGCAGAACCCCGAGCAGTATTTT
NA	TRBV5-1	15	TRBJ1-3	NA	CASSLTGDSGNTIYF	TGCGCCAGCAGCTTGACCGGAGACTCTGGAAACACCATATATTTT
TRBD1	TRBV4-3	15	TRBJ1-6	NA	CASSPGQGMGSPLHF	TGCGCCAGCAGCCCGGGACAGGGTATGGGTTCACCCCTCCACTTT
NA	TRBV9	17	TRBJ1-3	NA	CASSARIGQNEGNTIYF	TGTGCCAGCAGCGCCCGGATTGGGCAGAATGAGGGAAACACCATATATTTT
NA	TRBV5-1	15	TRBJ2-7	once	CASSEGVGRSYEQYF	TGCGCCAGCAGCGAGGGAGTGGGCCGTTCCTACGAGCAGTACTTC
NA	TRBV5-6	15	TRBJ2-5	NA	CASSLLSIQRETQYF	TGTGCCAGCAGCTTGTTGAGCATCCAGAGGGAGACCCAGTACTTC
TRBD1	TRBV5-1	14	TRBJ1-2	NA	CASSPRQGPYGYTF	TGCGCCAGCAGCCCGAGACAGGGTCCCTATGGCTACACCTTC
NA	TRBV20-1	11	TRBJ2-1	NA	CSASGGNEQFF	TGCAGTGCTAGCGGGGGAAACGAGCAGTTCTTC
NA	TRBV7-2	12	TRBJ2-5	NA	CASSPGSETQYF	TGTGCCAGCAGCCCAGGGTCGGAGACCCAGTACTTC
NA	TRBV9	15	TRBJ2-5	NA	CASSAGAGLGETQYF	TGTGCCAGCAGCGCCGGGGCAGGGTTGGGGGAGACCCAGTACTTC
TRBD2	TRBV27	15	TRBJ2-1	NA	CASSPFAGVYNEQFF	TGTGCCAGCAGTCCTTTCGCGGGGGTCTACAATGAGCAGTTCTTC
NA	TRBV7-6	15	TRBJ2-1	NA	CASSFFAGSYNEQFF	TGTGCCAGCAGCTTTTTTGCGGGATCTTACAATGAGCAGTTCTTC
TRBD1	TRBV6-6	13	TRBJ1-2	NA	CASSYSQGAGYTF	TGTGCCAGCAGTTACTCGCAGGGGGCTGGCTACACCTTC